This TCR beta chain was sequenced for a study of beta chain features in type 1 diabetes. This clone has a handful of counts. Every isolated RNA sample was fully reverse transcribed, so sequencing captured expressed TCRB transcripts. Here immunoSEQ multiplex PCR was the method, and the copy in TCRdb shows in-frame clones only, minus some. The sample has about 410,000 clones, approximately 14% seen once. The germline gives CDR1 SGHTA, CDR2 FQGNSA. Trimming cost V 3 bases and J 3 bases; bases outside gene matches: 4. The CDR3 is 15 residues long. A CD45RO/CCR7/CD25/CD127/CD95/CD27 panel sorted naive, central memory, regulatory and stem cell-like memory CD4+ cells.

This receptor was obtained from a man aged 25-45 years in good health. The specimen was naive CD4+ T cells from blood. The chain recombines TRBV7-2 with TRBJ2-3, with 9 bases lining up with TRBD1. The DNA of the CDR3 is TGTGCCAGCAGCTTTCTGGGACAGGGAACAGATACGCAGTATTTT. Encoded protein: CASSFLGQGTDTQYF.